This T cell receptor beta chain was obtained from a study of cytomegalovirus exposure and HLA in healthy donors. Remarks on this clone: Its specificity is not known.

Primers for the PCR totalled 60 Vbeta and 13 Jbeta. Clones were sequenced by immunoSEQ multiplex PCR, and TCRdb holds only the in-frame ones, with some missing. This sample has about 76,000 clones; approximately 70% occur once, and the top ten carry just under 5%. CDR1 and CDR2 from the germline V gene are SGHRS and YFSETQ. Trimming stripped 0 bases from V and 0 bases from J, with 21 bases between. This CDR3 region has 20 residues. Healthy donors of bone marrow made up the group. Study findings and constraints: One cluster of highly shared sequence variants probably arose as a sequencing artifact. Prior analysis indicated that the majority of TCR beta V segments exhibited productivity approximately 90% or approximately 30% of the time.

The sequencing input was PBMCs. This TCR derives from a man in his 60s in good health and CMV-seropositive. The V gene is TRBV5-1, the J gene TRBJ1-4; a weak D match, TRBD1 (5 bases). The CDR3 reads CASSLGGDLFLRATNEKLFF. The CDR3 DNA follows: TGCGCCAGCAGCTTGGGCGGGGACTTATTCCTACGAGCAACTAATGAAAAACTGTTTTTT.